This entry lists 24 T cell receptor beta chains sequenced from one sample in a study of T cell responses to AZD1222 COVID-19 vaccine. Repertoires were generated with immunoSEQ multiplex PCR, while TCRdb's copy carries only in-frame clones and drops some. The sample carries around 130,000 clones, about 91% recorded once. The sample in question was peripheral blood, obtained 28 days after the second AZD1222 dose. Receptors originate from an adult who received the AZD1222 COVID-19 vaccine.

This chain's CDR3 is CASSSGQSRSYTF. CDR3 coding DNA: TGTGCCAGCAGCTCCGGACAGTCCCGGAGCTACACCTTC. The chain joins TRBV12-3 or TRBV12-4 to TRBJ1-2; tentatively, D is TRBD1 (6 bases). V lost 6 bases and J lost 9, with 17 bases in between. CDR3 size: 13 residues.

The chain combines TRBV9 with TRBJ2-2; D ambiguous. The CDR3 extends over 17 amino acids. The germline V gene has CDR1 SGDLS and CDR2 YYNGEE. Trimming pared 3 bases from V and 0 bases from J, leaving 15 bases between. Here the CDR3 DNA reads TGTGCCAGCAGCGCCTCTTGGACGCCGGCGAACACCGGGGAGCTGTTTTTT. This sequence encodes CASSASWTPANTGELFF.

In DNA form, the CDR3 reads TGTGCCAGCAGCCCGTACAGGGTTGGGAACCAGCCCCAGCATTTT. Its protein is CASSPYRVGNQPQHF. The chain links TRBV7-2 to TRBJ1-5; possibly TRBD1 for D (6 bases). The germline gives CDR1 SGHTA, CDR2 FQGNSA. The CDR3 covers 15 residues. V dropped 5 bases and J dropped 7 bases, with 18 bases sitting between them.

The rearrangement uses TRBV6-6 and TRBJ1-5; D uncertain. V gave up 10 bases and J gave up 6 bases, with 13 bases separating them. CDR1 is MNHNY and CDR2 is SVGAGI in the germline V gene (reference sequence). This CDR3 is 12 amino acids long. The CDR3 DNA is TGTGCCACCCTTGGCGGGAGTCAGCCCCAGCATTTT. Its translation is CATLGGSQPQHF.

V gene TRBV11-2 combines with J gene TRBJ2-5; D gene ambiguous. This CDR3 has 14 amino acids. Trimming removed 5 bases from V and 1 base from J, with 11 bases in between. CDR1 is SGHAT, CDR2 FQNNGV, per germline. In DNA form, the CDR3 reads TGTGCCAGCAGCCCTTCAGGTATCCAAGAGACCCAGTACTTC. Protein: CASSPSGIQETQYF.

This chain joins TRBV18 and TRBJ2-7; possible D gene TRBD2, 6 bases. The CDR3 loop spans 13 amino acids. Trimming shortened V by 1 base and J by 2 bases, and 6 bases separated the two germline ends. CDR1 is KGHSH, CDR2 LQKENI, per germline. CDR3 in DNA: TGTGCCAGCTCACCACGGGGGGCCTACGAGCAGTACTTC. This sequence encodes CASSPRGAYEQYF.

The J gene is TRBJ1-1, the V gene TRBV6-5; D is perhaps TRBD1 (6 bases). Trimming pared 7 bases from V and 2 bases from J, leaving 17 bases between. CDR1 is MNHEY, CDR2 SVGAGI, per germline. This CDR3 is built from 15 residues. The CDR3 bases are TGTGCCAGCACCCGACAGAGGGGGGGTAACACTGAAGCTTTCTTT. Amino acids: CASTRQRGGNTEAFF.

The V and J genes are TRBV9 and TRBJ2-1; TRBD2 matches at 11 bases. CDR1 is SGDLS, CDR2 YYNGEE, per germline. V trimming: 7 bases; J trimming: 7 bases; junction bases outside the gene matches: 10. CDR3 size: 15 residues. CDR3 protein: CASARAGLAENEQFF. The CDR3 DNA follows: TGTGCCAGCGCAAGGGCGGGACTAGCGGAGAATGAGCAGTTCTTC.

This clone has a single count. This sequence joins TRBV29-1 and TRBJ2-1; possibly TRBD1 or TRBD2 for D (5 bases each). Looked up from germline, CDR1 is SQVTM and CDR2 is ANQGSEA. The CDR3 loop spans 12 amino acids. Trimming shortened V by 7 bases and J by 4 bases, and 11 bases separated the two germline ends. For the CDR3, the DNA is TGCAGCGGGGGGACGCCGTACAATGAGCAGTTCTTC. Translation: CSGGTPYNEQFF.

J is TRBJ2-7 and V is TRBV2; 7 nucleotides agree with TRBD1. Losses at the gene ends were 6 bases for V and 6 bases for J; bases not matched to a gene: 8. The germline gives CDR1 SNHLY, CDR2 FYNNEI. This CDR3 comprises 13 residues. CDR3 in amino acids: CASSSTGSTEQYF. As DNA, the CDR3 is TGTGCCAGCAGCTCGACAGGGTCTACCGAGCAGTACTTC.

V is TRBV6-2 or TRBV6-3 and J is TRBJ2-7; 9 bases map to TRBD2. This CDR3 spans 17 amino acids. Germline CDR1 MNHEY, CDR2 SVGEGT. After removal of 2 bases from V and 2 bases from J, the junction contained 10 bases not matched to a gene. CDR3 amino acids: CASSYPTSGRGPYEQYV. CDR3 coding DNA: TGTGCCAGCAGTTACCCGACTAGCGGCAGAGGTCCCTACGAGCAGTACGTC.

This chain joins TRBV6-1 and TRBJ2-5; 12 nucleotides match TRBD2. The germline gives CDR1 MNHNS, CDR2 SASEGT. This CDR3 comprises 16 residues. Germline trimming cut 1 base from V and 5 bases from J; bases unmatched to any gene: 5. In DNA, the CDR3 is TGTGCCAGCAGTGAAGGGACTAGCGGGGTAGGGGAGACCCAGTACTTC. The encoded protein is CASSEGTSGVGETQYF.

The chain employs TRBV18 and TRBJ1-3; 7 nucleotides line up with TRBD1. In germline, CDR1 is KGHSH, CDR2 LQKENI. The ends lost 4 bases at V and 3 bases at J; junction bases unmatched: 9. The CDR3 is 16 residues long. The CDR3 is CASSQKTGDGGNTIYF. The DNA for the CDR3 is TGTGCCAGCTCACAAAAAACAGGGGACGGTGGAAACACCATATATTTT. Full variable domain (rest looked up from reference TRBV18 and TRBJ1-3): NAGVMQNPRHLVRRRGQEARLRCSPMKGHSHVYWYRQLPEEGLKFMVYLQKENIIDESGMPKERFSAEFPKEGPSILRIQQVVRGDSAAYFCASSQKTGDGGNTIYFGEGSWLTVV.

The DNA for the CDR3 is TGTGCCAGCAGCTTAGTGACAGGGGCGTGGAATGAGCAGTTCTTC. This codes for CASSLVTGAWNEQFF. The genes are TRBV5-4 and TRBJ2-1; 8 bases fit TRBD1. The CDR3 is 15 amino acids. Trimming cost V 2 bases and J 7 bases; bases outside gene matches: 8. Germline lookup yields CDR1 SGHNT and CDR2 YYREEE (reference sequence). The full variable domain, with the rest looked up from reference TRBV5-4 and TRBJ2-1, is ETGVTQSPTHLIKTRGQQVTLRCSSQSGHNTVSWYQQALGQGPQFIFQYYREEENGRGNFPPRFSGLQFPNYSSELNVNALELDDSALYLCASSLVTGAWNEQFFGPGTRLTVL.

This clone was observed once. The CDR3 DNA sequence: TGTGCCAGCAGTTACCTAGCGGGAGCTACGAGCTCCTACAATGAGCAGTTCTTC. This gives the protein CASSYLAGATSSYNEQFF. The chain links TRBV6-2 or TRBV6-3 to TRBJ2-1, with TRBD2 matching over 10 bases. Germline assignment: CDR1 MNHEY and CDR2 SVGEGT. The CDR3 is made up of 18 amino acids. With 2 bases clipped from V and 0 bases from J, the junction kept 7 bases outside the gene matches.

This clone was observed once. V usage is TRBV19 and J usage is TRBJ1-2, with a tentative D call TRBD1 (5 bases). Trimming shortened V by 4 bases and J by 8 bases, and 20 bases separated the two germline ends. Looked up from germline, CDR1 is LNHDA and CDR2 is SQIVND (reference sequence). The CDR3 is made up of 15 amino acids. CDR3 in DNA: TGTGCCAGTAGTACCACGACAGTTCTGCCTCGAGGCTACACCTTC. Translation gives CASSTTTVLPRGYTF.

The rearrangement uses TRBV19 and TRBJ2-2; D unclear. The germline V and J ends were trimmed by 5 bases and 6 bases, with 16 bases remaining between them. This CDR3 spans 15 amino acids. CDR1 and CDR2 from the germline V gene are LNHDA and SQIVND (reference sequence). The CDR3 DNA follows: TGTGCCAGTAGTTCGAATGGACCCTGGGCCGGGGAGCTGTTTTTT. Its protein is CASSSNGPWAGELFF.

This chain joins TRBV27 and TRBJ2-5, with 8 positions matching TRBD1. Trimming cost V 5 bases and J 2 bases; bases outside gene matches: 10. Per germline, CDR1 MNHEY and CDR2 SMNVEV (reference sequence). The CDR3 covers 16 residues. In DNA, the CDR3 is TGTGCCAGCAGTCACTCCCGGACAGGGAAACAAGAGACCCAGTACTTC. Translating it yields CASSHSRTGKQETQYF.

The gene calls are TRBV19 and TRBJ2-7, with no clear D. The germline V and J ends were trimmed by 4 bases and 0 bases, with 7 bases remaining between them. Germline lookup yields CDR1 LNHDA and CDR2 SQIVND (reference sequence). The CDR3 runs to 13 residues. The CDR3 region has the DNA TGTGCCAGTAGTACCCGGGTCTCCTACGAGCAGTACTTC. Translating gives CASSTRVSYEQYF.

This clone occurred once. The rearrangement joins TRBV5-1 to TRBJ2-1; the D call may be TRBD1 or TRBD2 (6 bases each). Germline lookup yields CDR1 SGHRS and CDR2 YFSETQ. The CDR3 covers 17 residues. Trimming cost V 4 bases and J 0 bases, with 17 bases left between them. In nucleotides, the CDR3 is TGCGCCAGCAGCCCCGGCGTAGGGGGGAGCTCCTACAATGAGCAGTTCTTC. Translating gives CASSPGVGGSSYNEQFF.

The J gene is TRBJ1-6, the V gene TRBV5-1; 8 bases are a match to TRBD1. Germline CDR1 is SGHRS and CDR2 is YFSETQ. The J segment lost 8 bases and the V segment lost 4 bases, leaving 14 bases of the junction unmatched. The CDR3 contains 17 residues. This chain's CDR3 is CASSPVGQGADDSPLHF. The CDR3 DNA reads as TGCGCCAGCAGCCCGGTGGGGCAGGGGGCTGACGATTCACCCCTCCACTTT. Full variable domain (missing parts from reference TRBV5-1 and TRBJ1-6): KAGVTQTPRYLIKTRGQQVTLSCSPISGHRSVSWYQQTPGQGLQFLFEYFSETQRNKGNFPGRFSGRQFSNSRSEMNVSTLELGDSALYLCASSPVGQGADDSPLHFGNGTRLTVT.

The chain links TRBV19 to TRBJ2-1; 12 bases fit TRBD2. In germline, CDR1 is LNHDA, CDR2 SQIVND (reference sequence). The CDR3 length is 16 residues. V dropped 3 bases and J dropped 1; count of bases not matched to a gene: 1. CDR3: CASSIGLAGSYNEQFF. The CDR3 DNA reads TGTGCCAGTAGTATTGGACTAGCGGGATCCTACAATGAGCAGTTCTTC.

CDR3 sequence reads: CASSLIRELRQETQYF. As DNA, the CDR3 is TGTGCCAGCAGCCTTATCAGGGAGTTACGACAAGAGACCCAGTACTTC. This sequence joins TRBV5-6 and TRBJ2-5, with D perhaps matching TRBD1 or TRBD2 (5 bases each). Germline lookup yields CDR1 SGHDT and CDR2 YYEEEE. CDR3 length: 16 amino acids. V shed 4 bases and J shed 2 bases, with 18 bases lying between them. Filled out from reference TRBV5-6 and TRBJ2-5, the complete variable domain reads DAGVTQSPTHLIKTRGQQVTLRCSPKSGHDTVSWYQQALGQGPQFIFQYYEEEERQRGNFPDRFSGHQFPNYSSELNVNALLLGDSALYLCASSLIRELRQETQYFGPGTRLLVL.

This chain uses TRBV5-1 with TRBJ2-1; 9 nucleotides line up with TRBD2. V was pared by 2 bases and J by 7 bases, with 7 bases of the junction left unmatched. Germline V gives CDR1 SGHRS, CDR2 YFSETQ. The CDR3 sequence is 15 residues long. The CDR3 here is CASSFVAGGVNEQFF. CDR3 nucleotides: TGCGCCAGCAGCTTTGTTGCGGGAGGGGTTAATGAGCAGTTCTTC.